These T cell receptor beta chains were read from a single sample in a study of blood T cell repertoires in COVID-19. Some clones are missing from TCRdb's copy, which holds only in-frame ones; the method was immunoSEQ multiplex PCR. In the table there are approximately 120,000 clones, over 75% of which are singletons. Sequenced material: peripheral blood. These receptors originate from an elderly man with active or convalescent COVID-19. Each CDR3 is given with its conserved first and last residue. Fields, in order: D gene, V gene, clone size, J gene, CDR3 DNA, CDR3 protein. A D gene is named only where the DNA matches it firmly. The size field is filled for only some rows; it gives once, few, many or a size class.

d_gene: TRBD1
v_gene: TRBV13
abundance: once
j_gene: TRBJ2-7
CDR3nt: TGTGCCAGCTCTCCCAGGGGGCCGGATGAGCAGTACTTC
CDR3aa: CASSPRGPDEQYF

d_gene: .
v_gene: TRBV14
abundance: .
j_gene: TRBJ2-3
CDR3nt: TGTGCCAGCAGCCAAGAGAGAGCAGATACGCAGTATTTT
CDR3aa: CASSQERADTQYF

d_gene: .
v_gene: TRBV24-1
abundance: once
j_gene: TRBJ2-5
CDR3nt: TGTGCCACCAGCCCAAGAAACCCGGGAACCCAAGAGACCCAGTACTTC
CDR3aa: CATSPRNPGTQETQYF

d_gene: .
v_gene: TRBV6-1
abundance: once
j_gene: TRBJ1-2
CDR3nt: TGTGCCAGCAGTGAATTAGCTTGGGGCTACACCTTC
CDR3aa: CASSELAWGYTF

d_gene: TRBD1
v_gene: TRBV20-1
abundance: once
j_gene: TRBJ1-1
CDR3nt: TGCAGTGCGGCCGGGACAGGCGAAGCTTTCTTT
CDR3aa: CSAAGTGEAFF

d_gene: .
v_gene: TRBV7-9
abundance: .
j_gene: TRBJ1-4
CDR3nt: TGTGCCAGCAGCGCACCCAGGGGCTATAATGAAAAACTGTTTTTT
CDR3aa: CASSAPRGYNEKLFF

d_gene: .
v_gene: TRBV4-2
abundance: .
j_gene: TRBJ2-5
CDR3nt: TGTGCCAGCAGCCAAGATTTTTTAAGCGGACCCGTCCAAGAGACCCAGTACTTC
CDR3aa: CASSQDFLSGPVQETQYF

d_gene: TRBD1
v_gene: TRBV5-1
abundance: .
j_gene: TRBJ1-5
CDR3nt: TGCGCCAGCAGCCAGGGGGGACACCCGGACCAGCCCCAGCATTTT
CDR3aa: CASSQGGHPDQPQHF

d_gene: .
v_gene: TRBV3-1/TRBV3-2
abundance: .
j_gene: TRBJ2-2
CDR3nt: TGTGCCAGCAGCCATTATTCCGGGGACACCGGGGAGCTGTTTTTT
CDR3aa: CASSHYSGDTGELFF

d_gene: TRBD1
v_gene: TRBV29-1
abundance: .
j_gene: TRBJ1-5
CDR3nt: TGCAGCGTTGCCACCGGGACAGGCAATCAGCCCCAGCATTTT
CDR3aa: CSVATGTGNQPQHF

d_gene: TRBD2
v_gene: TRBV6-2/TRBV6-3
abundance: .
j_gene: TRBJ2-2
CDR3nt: TGTGCCAGCAGCCGGACTAGCGGGAGAGTATTGAACACCGGGGAGCTGTTTTTT
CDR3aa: CASSRTSGRVLNTGELFF

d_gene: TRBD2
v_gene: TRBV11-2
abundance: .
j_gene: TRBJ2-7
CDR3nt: TGTGCCAGCTCGGTCCGTCGAGCGGGGGGGAAGAACGAGCAGTACTTC
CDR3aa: CASSVRRAGGKNEQYF